This T cell receptor beta chain appears in the sequencing data of a study of cytomegalovirus exposure and HLA in healthy donors. Trimming cost V 6 bases and J 4 bases; bases outside gene matches: 12. Germline lookup yields CDR1 MDHEN and CDR2 SYDVKM. The CDR3 loop spans 16 amino acids. In the case of this clone: What it binds is unknown.

PCR was performed using 60 Vbeta and 13 Jbeta primers. Under the authors' procedure: Later, some 79 million unique TCR beta chains were counted in an analysis, and some 10 million of them were shared. Generated by immunoSEQ multiplex PCR, the TCRdb table keeps only in-frame clones and is missing some. V, J and clone size were drawn from that table, and D and trimming were deduced from the DNA. The sample lists under 200,000 clones, about four fifths occurring once. General study results and limits: Because they were indistinguishable, some V segments, including TRBV6-2 and TRBV6-3, were excluded. There were some public TCRs occurring in many donors, but most TCR sequences were rare. One cluster of highly shared sequence variants probably arose as a sequencing artifact.

The V gene is TRBV28, the J gene TRBJ1-2, with 9 bases lining up with TRBD1. What was sequenced was PBMCs. The clonotype was recovered from a woman between 50 and 59 years old in good health and CMV-seropositive. Here the CDR3 DNA reads TGTGCCAGCAGCCCGGGACAGGGTGTTAGGGTCTATGGCTACACCTTC. Its translation: CASSPGQGVRVYGYTF.